The clone carrying this TCR beta chain was counted ten times or more. Per germline, CDR1 KGHDR and CDR2 SFDVKD. Losses at the gene ends were 6 bases for V and 10 bases for J; bases not matched to a gene: 9. CDR3 length equals 14 residues. The sample is drawn from a study of T cells in Graves' hyperthyroidism and ophthalmopathy. A roughly 9.3 ml volume of fresh peripheral blood provided the PBMCs. Regions amplified from RNA transcripts were the TCR beta CDR3 regions. The HTBI primer set drove a first-round RT-PCR of the TCR CDR3. TCRdb fed the multiplex PCR reads into MiXCR, producing one record per CDR3 protein. This sample has 600,000 or so distinct CDR3 sequences, with about 15% found just once.

The rearrangement links TRBV24-1 to TRBJ2-1; 9 bases map to TRBD1. The sample consisted of blood. This TCR was sampled from a woman aged 50 to 65 with Graves' ophthalmopathy. The CDR3 spells CATSLRTGDGEQFF. In DNA form, the CDR3 reads TGTGCCACCAGTCTACGGACAGGGGATGGGGAGCAGTTCTTC.